The next 14 T cell receptor beta chains were all read from a single sample in a study of response to subunit inactivated influenza vaccine. TCRdb redid the calling of the RT-PCR reads with MiXCR, one entry per CDR3 protein. Counted here are 200,000 to 300,000 distinct CDR3 sequences, about 12% occurring once; the ten biggest clones make up less than 8.5%. The sequencing here drew on non-naive T cells sorted from PBMCs, taken approximately 15 days before vaccination. These receptors all stem from a man aged 50 to 60 who received an inactivated influenza vaccine.

This clonotype was observed at least ten times. The genes are TRBV5-1 and TRBJ2-5, with TRBD1 identical over 10 bases. The CDR3 is made up of 15 amino acids. V lost 1 base, J lost 5 bases, and 5 bases stayed unmatched. Germline CDR1 SGHRS, CDR2 YFSETQ. The chain's CDR3 is CASSLQDRGRETQYF. DNA of the CDR3: TGCGCCAGCAGCTTGCAGGACAGGGGGAGGGAGACCCAGTACTTC.

This clonotype was recorded a few times. This rearrangement joins TRBV7-2 to TRBJ2-1; no clear D. This CDR3 comprises 14 residues. From germline, CDR1 is SGHTA and CDR2 FQGNSA. The V end lost 5 bases, the J end lost 6 bases, and 14 bases lay between the germline ends. The chain's CDR3 is CASSPNLWGNEQFF. CDR3 sequence (DNA): TGTGCCAGCAGCCCGAACCTTTGGGGCAATGAGCAGTTCTTC.

V is TRBV7-9 and J is TRBJ2-7, with D possibly TRBD1 on 5 matching bases. V was cut by 5 bases and J by 6 bases, with 11 bases left in between. Germline V gene lookup returns CDR1 SEHNR and CDR2 FQNEAQ (reference sequence). This CDR3 is built from 12 residues. The CDR3, as DNA: TGTGCCAGCAGCCACCAGGGAACCGAGCAGTACTTC. Its protein product is CASSHQGTEQYF.

This clonotype was detected ten times or more. The chain couples TRBV7-8 to TRBJ2-7; D call uncertain. This CDR3 region has 13 residues. Germline CDR1 and CDR2: SGHVS and FQNEAQ. V was clipped by 4 bases and J by 3 bases, with 10 bases between them. The CDR3 DNA sequence: TGTGCCAGCAGCTCTCAAGTAAACTACGAGCAGTACTTC. The encoded protein is CASSSQVNYEQYF.

The chain is built from TRBV9 and TRBJ1-6; no clear D gene. Germline loops: CDR1 SGDLS, CDR2 YYNGEE. V lost 0 bases to trimming and J lost 4 bases, with 8 bases between them. The CDR3 consists of 15 residues. This CDR3 reads CASSVELAYNSPLHF. The CDR3 region has the DNA TGTGCCAGCAGCGTAGAGCTGGCGTATAATTCACCCCTCCACTTT. Drawing the rest from reference TRBV9 and TRBJ1-6, the complete variable domain is DSGVTQTPKHLITATGQRVTLRCSPRSGDLSVYWYQQSLDQGLQFLIQYYNGEERAKGNILERFSAQQFPDLHSELNLSSLELGDSALYFCASSVELAYNSPLHFGNGTRLTVT.

This clonotype was observed a few times. The V gene is TRBV10-3, the J gene TRBJ2-7; D call uncertain. Between the trimmed V and J ends, which lost 4 bases and 0 bases, there was a span of 1 base. CDR1 and CDR2 (germline): ENHRY, SYGVKD. The length of the CDR3 is 11 residues. CDR3 DNA sequence: TGTGCCATCAGTGCCTCCTACGAGCAGTACTTC. Its protein product is CAISASYEQYF.

The chain is built from TRBV20-1 and TRBJ2-1, with D possibly being TRBD2 (5 bases). V gave up 0 bases and J gave up 5 bases, with 8 bases separating them. Germline values: CDR1 DFQATT, CDR2 SNEGSKA (reference sequence). This CDR3 has 13 amino acids. CDR3 coding DNA: TGCAGTGCTAGAGATTCGGGAAACAATGAGCAGTTCTTC. It yields the protein CSARDSGNNEQFF.

The chain combines TRBV10-3 with TRBJ2-7, with 9 bases aligning to TRBD1. Germline loops: CDR1 ENHRY, CDR2 SYGVKD. V shed 10 bases, J shed 6 bases, and the junction held 13 bases outside the gene matches. CDR3 length: 14 residues. CDR3 sequence reads: CATGRTGVTSEQYF. The DNA of the CDR3 is TGTGCCACTGGGAGGACAGGGGTGACTTCCGAGCAGTACTTC.

The table lists this clonotype with many counts. This chain links TRBV12-3 or TRBV12-4 with TRBJ2-1; D is tentatively TRBD1 or TRBD2 (5 bases each). The CDR3 covers 14 residues. Trimming left V 6 bases short and J 5 bases short, with 14 bases between. CDR3 sequence (DNA): TGTGCCAGCAGACCGGGACGGAAGAACAATGAGCAGTTCTTC. Protein sequence: CASRPGRKNNEQFF.

CDR3 residues: CASSWGRPSTDTQYF. CDR3 in DNA: TGTGCCAGCAGTTGGGGACGGCCTAGCACAGATACGCAGTATTTT. The genes are TRBV2 and TRBJ2-3; either TRBD1 or TRBD2 may fit D (5 bases each). CDR3 size: 15 residues. Germline CDR1 is SNHLY and CDR2 is FYNNEI. V lost 5 bases and J lost 0, with 12 bases in between.

This chain uses TRBV6-2 or TRBV6-3 with TRBJ2-7, with D possibly TRBD2 on 6 matching bases. The germline gives CDR1 MNHEY, CDR2 SVGEGT. The CDR3 spans 15 residues. V gave up 6 bases and J gave up 4 bases, with 19 bases separating them. The CDR3 sequence is CASSAGVADLYEQYF. The CDR3, as DNA: TGTGCCAGCAGCGCCGGGGTAGCGGACCTTTACGAGCAGTACTTC.

The chain is built from TRBV5-6 and TRBJ2-7; TRBD2 matches 12 bases. The CDR3 extends over 16 amino acids. With 3 bases clipped from V and 0 bases from J, the junction kept 4 bases outside the gene matches. Germline V gene lookup returns CDR1 SGHDT and CDR2 YYEEEE. The CDR3 region is CASSSGTSGFSYEQYF. CDR3 nucleotides: TGTGCCAGCAGCTCGGGGACTAGCGGGTTCTCCTACGAGCAGTACTTC. Full variable domain (missing parts from reference TRBV5-6 and TRBJ2-7): DAGVTQSPTHLIKTRGQQVTLRCSPKSGHDTVSWYQQALGQGPQFIFQYYEEEERQRGNFPDRFSGHQFPNYSSELNVNALLLGDSALYLCASSSGTSGFSYEQYFGPGTRLTVT.

This clonotype was observed a few times. The rearrangement joins TRBV5-1 to TRBJ2-1, with TRBD1 matching over 8 bases. Losses at the gene ends were 4 bases for V and 3 bases for J; bases not matched to a gene: 9. Germline-derived CDR1 and CDR2 are SGHRS and YFSETQ. CDR3 size: 16 residues. CDR3 sequence reads: CASSPQGTGLYNEQFF. In nucleotides, the CDR3 is TGCGCCAGCAGCCCGCAAGGGACAGGCCTCTACAATGAGCAGTTCTTC. Combining the CDR3 with reference TRBV5-1 and TRBJ2-1 gives the whole variable domain KAGVTQTPRYLIKTRGQQVTLSCSPISGHRSVSWYQQTPGQGLQFLFEYFSETQRNKGNFPGRFSGRQFSNSRSEMNVSTLELGDSALYLCASSPQGTGLYNEQFFGPGTRLTVL.

This clonotype was recorded a few times. The J gene is TRBJ1-5, the V gene TRBV12-3 or TRBV12-4; TRBD1 aligns across 8 bases. V lost 4 bases and J lost 7; bases outside the gene matches: 6. The CDR3 runs 14 residues. The CDR3 nucleotides are TGTGCCAGCAGTTCGACAGGGGAAGGGCAGCCCCAGCATTTT. Its translation: CASSSTGEGQPQHF.